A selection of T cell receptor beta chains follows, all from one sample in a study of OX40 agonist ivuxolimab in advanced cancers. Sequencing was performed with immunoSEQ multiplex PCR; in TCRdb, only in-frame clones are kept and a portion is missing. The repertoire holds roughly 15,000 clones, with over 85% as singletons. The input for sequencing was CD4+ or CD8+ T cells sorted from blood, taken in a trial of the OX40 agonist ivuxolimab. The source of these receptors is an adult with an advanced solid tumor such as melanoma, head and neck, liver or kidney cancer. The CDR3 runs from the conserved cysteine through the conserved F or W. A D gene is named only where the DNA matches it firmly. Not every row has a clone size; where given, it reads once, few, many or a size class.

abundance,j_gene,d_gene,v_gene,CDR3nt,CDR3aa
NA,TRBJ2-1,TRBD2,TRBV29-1,TGCAGCGTTGAAATGGGCGGGAGGGCCAGAGAGCAGTTCTTC,CSVEMGGRAREQFF
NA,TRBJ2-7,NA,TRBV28,TGTGCCAGCGGGGGATACGAGCAGTACTTC,CASGGYEQYF
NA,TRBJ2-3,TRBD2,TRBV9,TGTGCCAGCAGCGTAGCGGGGGGGCGCAGCACAGATACGCAGTATTTT,CASSVAGGRSTDTQYF
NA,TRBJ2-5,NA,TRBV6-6,TGTGCCAGCAGTTACATGGGTACGCAAGAGACCCAGTACTTC,CASSYMGTQETQYF
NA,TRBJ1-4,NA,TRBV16,TGTGCCAGCAGCCAGTCGGCGAACGGGGGCAGTGGAGAAAAACTGTTTTTT,CASSQSANGGSGEKLFF
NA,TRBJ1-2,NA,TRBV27,TGTGCCAGCAGTTTATCGGGGGGGCTCTTTGCAGAGGGATATGGCTACACCTTC,CASSLSGGLFAEGYGYTF
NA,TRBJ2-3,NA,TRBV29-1,TGCGGATGGCCGGGCCCCTCGACAGATACGCAGTATTTT,CGWPGPSTDTQYF
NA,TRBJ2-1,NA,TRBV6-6,TGTGCCAGCAGTTACGAGGGGGAGGTAACCTACAATGAGCAGTTCTTC,CASSYEGEVTYNEQFF
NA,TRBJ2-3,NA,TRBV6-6,TGTGCCAGCAAATGGTCAGATACGCAGTATTTT,CASKWSDTQYF
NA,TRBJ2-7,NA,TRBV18,TGTGCCAGCTCACCGCGGTCGGGAGAAAGCTCCTACAAGCAGTACTTC,CASSPRSGESSYKQYF
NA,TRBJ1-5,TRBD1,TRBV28,TGTGCCAGCAGCGGCGGACAGGGCGATCAGCCCCAGCATTTT,CASSGGQGDQPQHF
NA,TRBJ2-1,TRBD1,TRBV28,TGTGCCAGCAGGCTGACAGGGTTCGGGCAGTTCTTC,CASRLTGFGQFF
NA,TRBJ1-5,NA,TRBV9,TGTGCCAGCAGCAGTGGTTTCGGACAGCCCCAGCATTTT,CASSSGFGQPQHF
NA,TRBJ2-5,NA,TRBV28,TGTGCCAGCAGTTTATACGTTAGGGAGACCCAGTACTTC,CASSLYVRETQYF
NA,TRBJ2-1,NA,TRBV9,TGTGCCAGCAGCGTAGGAGGCGGTAGCTCCTACAATGAGCAGTTCTTC,CASSVGGGSSYNEQFF
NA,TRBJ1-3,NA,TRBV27,TGTGCCAGCAGTTTATTGGCAGGAGGAAACACCATATATTTT,CASSLLAGGNTIYF
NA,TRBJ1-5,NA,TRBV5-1,TGCGCCAGCAGCTTGGGACCGGGGAGTCAGCCCCAGCATTTT,CASSLGPGSQPQHF
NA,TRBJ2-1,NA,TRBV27,TGTGCCAGCAGTCCCATCCCCCCCCCAACGGGGAGATCCTACAATGAGCAGTTCTTC,CASSPIPPPTGRSYNEQFF
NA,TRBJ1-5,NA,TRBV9,TGTGCCAGCAGCGTAGGGGATGGCCAGCCCCAGCATTTT,CASSVGDGQPQHF
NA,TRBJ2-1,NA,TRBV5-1,TGCGCCAGCAGCTTGGATCCAGGGTCAATATGGGCCTACAATGAGCAGTTCTTC,CASSLDPGSIWAYNEQFF
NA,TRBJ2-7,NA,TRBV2,TGTGCCAGCAAATTGACCCCGAGCTCCTACGAGCAGTACTTC,CASKLTPSSYEQYF
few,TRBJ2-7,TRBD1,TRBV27,TGTGCCAGCAGCGCCTTGGACAGGGTGGAGTACGAGCAGTACTTC,CASSALDRVEYEQYF
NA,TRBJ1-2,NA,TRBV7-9,TGTGCCAGCAGCCGAACTTCAACAGACATGATCTATGGCTACACCTTC,CASSRTSTDMIYGYTF
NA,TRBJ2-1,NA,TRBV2,TGTGCCAGCAGTGAAGGGCTTAGCAATGAGCAGTTCTTC,CASSEGLSNEQFF
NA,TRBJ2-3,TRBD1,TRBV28,TGTGCCAGCAGTTATCCCGGGACAGGGGGTAGTGCAGATACGCAGTATTTT,CASSYPGTGGSADTQYF
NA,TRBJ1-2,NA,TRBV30,TGTGCCTGGAATGACGGGGATGGCTACACCTTC,CAWNDGDGYTF
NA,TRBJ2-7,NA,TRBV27,TGTGCCAGCAGTTCCCTTACCCACTACGAGCAGTACTTC,CASSSLTHYEQYF
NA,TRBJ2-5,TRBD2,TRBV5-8,TGTGCCAGCAGCTTGGGGCTAGCGGGAGCGGTGCCCCAAGAGACCCAGTACTTC,CASSLGLAGAVPQETQYF
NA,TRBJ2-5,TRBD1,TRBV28,TGTGCCAGCAGTTCCCCAGATGAGACAGGGCAAGAGACCCAGTACTTC,CASSSPDETGQETQYF
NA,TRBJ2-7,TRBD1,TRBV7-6,TGTGCCAGCAGCCCGCCGGGACAGAGCGTGTACGAGCAGTACTTC,CASSPPGQSVYEQYF
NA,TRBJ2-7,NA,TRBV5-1,TGCGCCAGCAGCTTGTATTTCCGGGCCTACGAGCAGTACTTC,CASSLYFRAYEQYF
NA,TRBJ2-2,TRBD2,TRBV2,TGTGCCAGCTTGGGGGGGAGTGCCGGGGAGCTGTTTTTT,CASLGGSAGELFF
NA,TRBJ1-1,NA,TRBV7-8,TGTGCCAGCAGCCCCGGACACCTCATGAACACTGAAGCTTTCTTT,CASSPGHLMNTEAFF
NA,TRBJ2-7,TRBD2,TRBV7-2,TGTGCCAGCACCCTTACTAGCGCAACCTACGAGCAGTACTTC,CASTLTSATYEQYF
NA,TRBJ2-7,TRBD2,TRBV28,TGTGCCAGCAGCCCGACGGGACTACCAGAGCAGTACTTC,CASSPTGLPEQYF
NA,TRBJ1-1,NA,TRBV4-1,TGCGCCAGCAGCCAAGGAAGGTGGGGCAATGAGGCTGAAGCTTTCTTT,CASSQGRWGNEAEAFF
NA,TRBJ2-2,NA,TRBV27,TGTGCCAGCCACAGGGCGAACACCGGGGAGCTGTTTTTT,CASHRANTGELFF
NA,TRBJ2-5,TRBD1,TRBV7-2,TGTGCCAGCAGCTTACGGGGACAGGGGGCCGGGGCCGGGGAGACCCAGTACTTC,CASSLRGQGAGAGETQYF
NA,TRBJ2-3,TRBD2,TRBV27,TGTGCCAGCAGGTGGACTAGCGGGAGGGACGCAGATACGCAGTATTTT,CASRWTSGRDADTQYF
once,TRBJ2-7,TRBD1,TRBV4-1,TGCGCCAGCAGCCAATATTATCCCGGGACAGTTACCTACGAGCAGTACTTC,CASSQYYPGTVTYEQYF
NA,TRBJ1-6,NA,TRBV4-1,TGCGCCAGCAGCCAAGTTTTCGCGGCGGGCGGGAATTCACCCCTCCACTTT,CASSQVFAAGGNSPLHF
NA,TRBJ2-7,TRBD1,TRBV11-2,TGTGCCCACGGACAGGGGGACGAGCAGTACTTC,CAHGQGDEQYF